The rows below give T cell receptor beta chains drawn from one sample of a study of Tregs in tolerant kidney transplant recipients. Profiling relied on immunoSEQ multiplex PCR, and the TCRdb table lists in-frame clones only, not all of them. The sample consists of nearly 95,000 clones, over 85% of them appearing once. The sequences come from CD4+ T cells from blood, collected before the transplant. The receptors come from a human donor who received a combined kidney and bone marrow transplant. CDR3s include the opening cysteine and the closing phenylalanine or tryptophan. A D gene is named only where the DNA matches it firmly. The size entry is marked missing in some rows and otherwise reads once, few, many or a size class.

clone size: -; CDR3 length: 14; J gene: TRBJ2-7; D gene: TRBD1; V gene: TRBV7-2; CDR3 protein: CASSLGAGGYEQYF; CDR3 DNA: TGTGCCAGCAGCTTAGGGGCAGGGGGATACGAGCAGTACTTC
clone size: -; CDR3 length: 16; J gene: TRBJ1-3; D gene: -; V gene: TRBV6-6; CDR3 protein: CASSYQGVTGGNTIYF; CDR3 DNA: TGTGCCAGCAGTTACCAGGGCGTTACAGGGGGAAACACCATATATTTT
clone size: -; CDR3 length: 14; J gene: TRBJ1-1; D gene: -; V gene: TRBV2; CDR3 protein: CASRTGSSPSEAFF; CDR3 DNA: TGTGCCAGCAGGACAGGAAGTTCGCCTTCAGAGGCTTTCTTT
clone size: -; CDR3 length: 16; J gene: TRBJ2-1; D gene: TRBD2; V gene: TRBV4-3; CDR3 protein: CASSQEASGAGYEQFF; CDR3 DNA: TGCGCCAGCAGCCAAGAGGCTAGCGGAGCTGGGTATGAGCAGTTCTTC
clone size: -; CDR3 length: 13; J gene: TRBJ1-3; D gene: -; V gene: TRBV27; CDR3 protein: CASRRQHGNTIYF; CDR3 DNA: TGTGCCAGCAGGAGACAGCATGGAAACACCATATATTTT
clone size: -; CDR3 length: 15; J gene: TRBJ2-3; D gene: TRBD2; V gene: TRBV5-1; CDR3 protein: CASATSGGPRDTQYF; CDR3 DNA: TGCGCCAGCGCCACTAGCGGGGGCCCGAGAGATACGCAGTATTTT
clone size: -; CDR3 length: 19; J gene: TRBJ1-1; D gene: TRBD1; V gene: TRBV7-7; CDR3 protein: CASSLGATPGTGMMAEAFF; CDR3 DNA: TGTGCCAGCAGCTTAGGGGCTACTCCCGGGACAGGGATGATGGCTGAAGCTTTCTTT
clone size: -; CDR3 length: 14; J gene: TRBJ2-7; D gene: TRBD2; V gene: TRBV10-3; CDR3 protein: CAISGSGRATKQYF; CDR3 DNA: TGTGCCATCAGCGGTAGCGGGAGGGCTACGAAGCAGTACTTC
clone size: -; CDR3 length: 13; J gene: TRBJ2-5; D gene: -; V gene: TRBV5-1; CDR3 protein: CASSTAGVETQYF; CDR3 DNA: TGCGCCAGCAGCACCGCCGGGGTAGAGACCCAGTACTTC
clone size: -; CDR3 length: 14; J gene: TRBJ2-7; D gene: TRBD1; V gene: TRBV27; CDR3 protein: CASSRQGASYEQYF; CDR3 DNA: TGTGCCAGCAGTCGACAGGGGGCCTCCTACGAGCAGTACTTC
clone size: -; CDR3 length: 12; J gene: TRBJ2-5; D gene: -; V gene: TRBV5-3; CDR3 protein: CASRVSQETQYF; CDR3 DNA: TGTGCCAGCAGGGTGTCCCAAGAGACCCAGTACTTC
clone size: once; CDR3 length: 13; J gene: TRBJ2-7; D gene: -; V gene: TRBV30; CDR3 protein: CAWTTESSYEQYF; CDR3 DNA: TGTGCCTGGACAACAGAGAGCTCCTACGAGCAGTACTTC
clone size: -; CDR3 length: 16; J gene: TRBJ2-1; D gene: TRBD2; V gene: TRBV9; CDR3 protein: CASSVQGLAASNEQFF; CDR3 DNA: TGTGCCAGCAGCGTCCAAGGACTAGCGGCTAGCAATGAGCAGTTCTTC
clone size: -; CDR3 length: 19; J gene: TRBJ2-5; D gene: TRBD2; V gene: TRBV11-2; CDR3 protein: CASSPGRTPGLAGEETQYF; CDR3 DNA: TGTGCCAGCAGCCCGGGACGCACCCCGGGACTAGCGGGAGAAGAGACCCAGTACTTC
clone size: -; CDR3 length: 15; J gene: TRBJ2-3; D gene: TRBD1; V gene: TRBV7-9; CDR3 protein: CASSSRQGRADTQYF; CDR3 DNA: TGTGCCAGCAGCTCCCGACAGGGCCGAGCAGATACGCAGTATTTT
clone size: -; CDR3 length: 16; J gene: TRBJ1-2; D gene: -; V gene: TRBV11-3; CDR3 protein: CASSSRGGHHSYGYTF; CDR3 DNA: TGTGCCAGCAGCTCAAGGGGGGGACACCACTCCTATGGCTACACCTTC